These T cell receptor beta chains were read from a single sample in a study of regulatory T cells in long-lasting Graves disease. One entry per CDR3 protein, called by TCRdb with MiXCR from the multiplex PCR reads. The sample includes about 660,000 distinct CDR3 sequences, about 30% of them seen just once. The material was peripheral blood mononuclear cells (PBMCs), obtained when the disease was refractory, from a patient treated with antithyroid drugs. The receptor set was obtained from a female donor with Graves disease. The CDR3 runs from the conserved cysteine through the conserved F or W. The D gene is left open where the match is weak. Size is omitted from some rows. Given values are once, few, many or a class for expanded clones.

size	V	D	J	CDR3	DNA
-	TRBV6-2/TRBV6-3	TRBD1	TRBJ1-1	CASVGQGAKDTEAFF	TGTGCCTCAGTAGGCCAGGGGGCAAAGGACACTGAAGCTTTCTTT
many	TRBV28	-	TRBJ2-7	CASRLLAEESYEQYF	TGTGCCAGCAGGCTTTTAGCGGAGGAATCCTACGAGCAGTACTTC
-	TRBV7-3	TRBD1	TRBJ1-2	CASSLSPPDRPNYGYTF	TGTGCCAGCAGCCTATCACCCCCGGACAGGCCAAACTATGGCTACACCTTC
-	TRBV5-1	-	TRBJ2-7	CASSLAVTVAGYEQYF	TGCGCCAGCAGCTTGGCCGTGACAGTAGCCGGATACGAGCAGTACTTC
-	TRBV20-1	-	TRBJ1-1	CSAREGPTEAFF	TGCAGTGCTAGGGAGGGGCCCACTGAAGCTTTCTTT
-	TRBV5-4	-	TRBJ1-2	CASSLDRRENGYTF	TGTGCCAGCAGCTTGGATAGGAGGGAGAATGGCTACACCTTC
-	TRBV18	-	TRBJ2-1	CASSPDSYNEQFF	TGTGCCAGCTCACCGGACAGCTACAATGAGCAGTTCTTC
few	TRBV12-3/TRBV12-4	-	TRBJ1-1	CASSPRAVGGTEAFF	TGTGCCAGCAGCCCCAGGGCCGTTGGGGGCACTGAAGCTTTCTTT
-	TRBV7-3	TRBD1	TRBJ1-1	CASSPRPGQGATEAFF	TGTGCCAGCAGCCCGAGGCCGGGACAGGGGGCCACTGAAGCTTTCTTT
few	TRBV29-1	-	TRBJ1-2	CSVEARGANYGYTF	TGCAGCGTTGAGGCCAGGGGTGCTAACTATGGCTACACCTTC
few	TRBV9	-	TRBJ1-1	CASSGSGPGAFF	TGTGCCAGCAGCGGTTCTGGCCCGGGAGCTTTCTTT
few	TRBV19	-	TRBJ1-1	CASTSLAEAFF	TGTGCCAGTACCTCCCTCGCTGAAGCTTTCTTT
few	TRBV12-3/TRBV12-4	-	TRBJ1-5	CASSLKDSLQPQHF	TGTGCCAGCAGTTTGAAGGACTCCCTTCAGCCCCAGCATTTT
-	TRBV19	TRBD1	TRBJ2-6	CASRTGAGANVLTF	TGTGCCAGTAGGACAGGGGCTGGGGCCAACGTCCTGACTTTC
many	TRBV6-1	-	TRBJ1-2	CASSEVTSRVFRYGYTF	TGTGCCAGCAGTGAAGTTACAAGCAGGGTATTTAGGTATGGCTACACCTTC